This T cell receptor (beta chain) was obtained from a study of cytomegalovirus exposure and HLA in healthy donors. Study in general: About 77 million unique TCRs from HLA-typed donors made up an early data release.

Notes on this clone: Its specificity is not known. The sample has other DNA sequences that encode this CDR3 too.

The PCR employed 60 Vbeta primers together with 13 Jbeta primers. In the source study's methods: Tens of millions of unique TCR beta chains, roughly 10 million shared, were counted in a later analysis. Assay: immunoSEQ multiplex PCR; the TCRdb copy retains only in-frame clones and omits some. D and trimming were read from the DNA, whereas the V and J calls and clone size are those reported in that table. The sample records 150,000 to 200,000 clones, roughly 79% being singletons. Whole-study findings and limits: There were 150 or so TCR beta chains listed as cytomegalovirus-associated. Later analysis placed DRB1 highest and HLA-C lowest in TCR association rates, which differed by HLA locus.

The source material was PBMCs. This TCR derives from a woman in her 30s in good health and CMV-seropositive.

For the CDR3, the DNA is TGTGCCTGGACGACAGGATTCTCTGGAAACACCATATATTTT. This translates into CAWTTGFSGNTIYF. The rearrangement links TRBV30 to TRBJ1-3, with D maybe TRBD1 (6 bases). The length of the CDR3 is 14 residues. Germline CDR1 and CDR2: GTSNPN and SVGIG (reference sequence). Trimming removed 4 bases at V and 0 bases at J, with 10 bases between.